Below are 20 T cell receptor beta chains sequenced from a single sample in a study of CD8 T cells in ankylosing spondylitis. MiXCR was run by TCRdb on the 5' RACE reads, yielding one entry per CDR3 protein. The table lists under 400,000 distinct CDR3 sequences, roughly 11% of them singletons. Sequenced material: blood, either unsorted or a sorted T cell fraction (not recorded which). The receptor source for this set is a female donor with ankylosing spondylitis or in good health (not recorded which).

This clonotype was seen only a few times. The chain is built from TRBV14 and TRBJ2-1, with D hard to call. The CDR3 length is 14 residues. Trimming left V 2 bases short and J 10 bases short, with 15 bases between. Germline V gene sequence: CDR1 SGHDN, CDR2 FVKESK. The CDR3 DNA reads as TGTGCCAGCAGCCAAAGGACCGCTAACACCGAGCAGTTCTTC. Amino acid sequence: CASSQRTANTEQFF.

The chain couples TRBV20-1 to TRBJ2-3; 15 bases are shared with TRBD2. Losses at the gene ends were 3 bases for V and 2 bases for J; bases not matched to a gene: 9. Germline V gene lookup returns CDR1 DFQATT and CDR2 SNEGSKA (reference sequence). The CDR3 has 18 residues. CDR3 in amino acids: CSARVGLAGGINTDTQYF. For the CDR3, the DNA is TGCAGTGCTAGGGTGGGACTAGCGGGAGGAATAAACACAGATACGCAGTATTTT.

In its sample, this clonotype was seen many times. This rearrangement joins TRBV6-5 to TRBJ2-5; D ambiguous. The germline V gene has CDR1 MNHEY and CDR2 SVGAGI. Trimming shortened V by 0 bases and J by 2 bases, and 7 bases separated the two germline ends. The CDR3 loop spans 14 amino acids. The CDR3 DNA reads as TGTGCCAGCAGTTACTCGAACTTTCAAGAGACCCAGTACTTC. Residues: CASSYSNFQETQYF.

The J gene is TRBJ2-1, the V gene TRBV20-1; possible D gene TRBD2, 5 bases. Germline CDR1 reads DFQATT; CDR2 reads SNEGSKA (reference sequence). There are 15 residues in the CDR3. Deletions cut 3 bases from V and 1 base from J, with 13 bases between. DNA for the CDR3: TGCAGTGCTAGCCCGCCGGGATTTTCCTACAATGAGCAGTTCTTC. It specifies CSASPPGFSYNEQFF.

In its sample, this clonotype was seen many times. The chain links TRBV18 to TRBJ1-4; 8 bases fit TRBD1. Germline V CDR1 and CDR2: KGHSH, LQKENI. The CDR3 sequence is 14 residues long. The ends lost 6 bases at V and 6 bases at J; junction bases unmatched: 6. CDR3 sequence reads: CASSQDRVDEKLFF. DNA of the CDR3: TGTGCCAGCTCGCAGGACAGGGTGGATGAAAAACTGTTTTTT.

A word on this clonotype: Just one base apart from a much larger clone, this may be a read error. The conserved closing phenylalanine or tryptophan is absent in this CDR3, likely reflecting a read error. The rearrangement links TRBV12-3 or TRBV12-4 to TRBJ1-5; no reliable D call. The CDR3 has 13 residues. The germline V and J ends were trimmed by 2 bases and 10 bases, with 12 bases remaining between them. The CDR3 is CASSLNEGLPQHS. CDR3 coding DNA: TGTGCCAGCAGTTTAAATGAAGGTCTACCCCAGCATTCT.

This clonotype was detected many times. The chain couples TRBV24-1 to TRBJ2-3; D assignment may be TRBD1 or TRBD2 (5 bases each). V was shortened by 0 bases and J by 4 bases, with 10 bases between the two germline ends. The CDR3 length is 15 residues. From germline, CDR1 is KGHDR and CDR2 SFDVKD. The CDR3 loop is CATSDLDLGADTQYF. In nucleotides, the CDR3 is TGTGCCACCAGTGATTTGGACCTGGGGGCAGATACGCAGTATTTT.

This clonotype was recorded many times. This chain connects TRBV18 to TRBJ2-2; D is undetermined. The CDR3 totals 13 residues. Germline V gives CDR1 KGHSH, CDR2 LQKENI. Trimming shortened V by 0 bases and J by 1 base, and 0 bases separated the two germline ends. The CDR3 nucleotides are TGTGCCAGCTCACCACCGAACACCGGGGAGCTGTTTTTT. Its translation: CASSPPNTGELFF.

This clonotype was observed many times. The chain is built from TRBV5-1 and TRBJ2-3, with TRBD2 as a possible D gene (6 bases). Germline CDR1 SGHRS, CDR2 YFSETQ. Trimming left V 0 bases short and J 0 bases short, with 11 bases between. CDR3 length equals 16 residues. The CDR3: CASSLGTSSSTDTQYF. The CDR3 DNA sequence: TGCGCCAGCAGCTTGGGTACTAGCAGTAGCACAGATACGCAGTATTTT. Full variable domain (rest looked up from reference TRBV5-1 and TRBJ2-3): KAGVTQTPRYLIKTRGQQVTLSCSPISGHRSVSWYQQTPGQGLQFLFEYFSETQRNKGNFPGRFSGRQFSNSRSEMNVSTLELGDSALYLCASSLGTSSSTDTQYFGPGTRLTVL.

This clonotype was counted many times. The chain couples TRBV29-1 to TRBJ1-1; D is ambiguous. V lost 1 base and J 0 bases, leaving 12 bases between the germline ends. The length of the CDR3 is 15 residues. Germline CDR1 reads SQVTM; CDR2 reads ANQGSEA. CDR3 region: CSVEVQRPLNTEAFF. CDR3 DNA: TGCAGCGTTGAAGTACAGAGACCGCTGAACACTGAAGCTTTCTTT.

This clonotype was picked up a small number of times. The chain couples TRBV5-1 to TRBJ1-1; possibly TRBD1 for D (5 bases). The ends were cut back, 3 bases at V and 0 bases at J, with 12 bases in the middle. CDR1 SGHRS and CDR2 YFSETQ come from the germline V gene. The CDR3 runs to 15 residues. CDR3 DNA: TGCGCCAGCAGCTACCAGGGCGTCATGAACACTGAAGCTTTCTTT. It codes for CASSYQGVMNTEAFF. Using reference TRBV5-1 and TRBJ1-1 for the parts outside the CDR3, the full variable domain is KAGVTQTPRYLIKTRGQQVTLSCSPISGHRSVSWYQQTPGQGLQFLFEYFSETQRNKGNFPGRFSGRQFSNSRSEMNVSTLELGDSALYLCASSYQGVMNTEAFFGQGTRLTVV.

This clonotype was observed at least ten times. The chain uses TRBV20-1 and TRBJ2-5; TRBD2 aligns across 10 bases. The CDR3 length is 15 residues. Per germline, CDR1 DFQATT and CDR2 SNEGSKA (reference sequence). The trim removed 3 bases at V and 1 base at J, leaving 5 bases unmatched. The CDR3 DNA follows: TGCAGTGCTAGTCATAGCGGGGGGTCCCAAGAGACCCAGTACTTC. Encoded protein: CSASHSGGSQETQYF.

The rearrangement uses TRBV20-1 and TRBJ2-5; 8 bases match TRBD1. The length of the CDR3 is 14 residues. Trimming at V came to 5 bases and at J to 2 bases, leaving 7 bases not matched to a gene. The germline gives CDR1 DFQATT, CDR2 SNEGSKA (reference sequence). In nucleotides, the CDR3 is TGCAGTGCTCGACAGGGGATGGGGCAAGAGACCCAGTACTTC. Translation gives CSARQGMGQETQYF.

This clonotype was detected many times. The J gene is TRBJ1-5, the V gene TRBV7-9; D remains ambiguous. This CDR3 is 14 amino acids long. CDR1 is SEHNR and CDR2 is FQNEAQ in the germline V gene (reference sequence). V lost 2 bases and J lost 1, with 6 bases in between. The CDR3 nucleotides read TGTGCCAGCAGCTTAAGCTTGAGCAATCAGCCCCAGCATTTT. This codes for CASSLSLSNQPQHF.

At least ten counts were recorded for this clonotype. V is TRBV20-1 and J is TRBJ1-5; unclear D gene. The germline V gene has CDR1 DFQATT and CDR2 SNEGSKA (reference sequence). This CDR3 is 12 amino acids long. Trimming left V 1 base short and J 7 bases short, with 8 bases between. CDR3 in amino acids: CSARGEEQPQHF. The CDR3 DNA follows: TGCAGTGCTAGAGGGGAGGAACAGCCCCAGCATTTT.

This clonotype was observed many times. This chain connects TRBV12-3 or TRBV12-4 to TRBJ2-2; D remains ambiguous. The CDR3 runs 13 residues. V was shortened by 6 bases and J by 4 bases, with 9 bases between the two germline ends. The CDR3 loop reads CASSPLGTGELFF. DNA of the CDR3: TGTGCCAGCAGCCCCTTGGGCACCGGGGAGCTGTTTTTT.

The table lists this clonotype with a few counts. The junction does not match germline at one end; this may be a read error. This sequence joins TRBV7-7 and TRBJ2-3, with 9 bases identical to TRBD2. This CDR3 contains 16 residues. Germline lookup yields CDR1 SSHAT and CDR2 FNYEAQ (reference sequence). CDR3 DNA: TGTGCTAGCAGCCCAGGGGCTAGCGGGGGCACAGATACGCAGTATTTT. Translation: CASSPGASGGTDTQYF.

This clonotype was found many times. The rearrangement links TRBV27 to TRBJ2-5; 9 bases match TRBD2. The CDR3 has 19 residues. With V trimmed by 5 bases and J by 5 bases, 21 bases remained unmatched. Germline values: CDR1 MNHEY, CDR2 SMNVEV (reference sequence). The CDR3 region is CASSPSWGGGALVEETQYF. The CDR3 nucleotides are TGTGCCAGCAGTCCATCCTGGGGCGGGGGGGCCTTAGTGGAGGAGACCCAGTACTTC.

This clonotype was found many times. The gene calls are TRBV30 and TRBJ1-6; the match to TRBD1 covers 8 bases. There are 14 residues in the CDR3. CDR1 is GTSNPN, CDR2 SVGIG, per germline (reference sequence). Losses at the gene ends were 7 bases for V and 7 bases for J; bases not matched to a gene: 9. The CDR3 sequence: CASQGVDVNSPLHF. The CDR3 bases are TGTGCCTCACAGGGGGTGGACGTAAATTCACCCCTCCACTTT.

The CDR3 region is CATSRSPEPNTEAFF. The CDR3 DNA reads TGTGCCACCAGCAGGAGTCCCGAGCCGAACACTGAAGCTTTCTTT. The gene calls are TRBV15 and TRBJ1-1; D is uncertain. The CDR3 is 15 residues long. V was pared by 3 bases and J by 1 base, with 12 bases between. Germline V gene sequence: CDR1 LNHNV, CDR2 YYDKDF (reference sequence).